These 16 T cell receptor beta chains were all obtained from the same sample, sequenced in a study of blood T cell repertoires in COVID-19. Generated by immunoSEQ multiplex PCR, the TCRdb table keeps only in-frame clones and is missing some. This sample has tens of thousands of clones, with approximately 90% found just once. Sequencing was done on a sample of peripheral blood. These receptors all come from a man aged 65 to 85 with active COVID-19.

The chain has TRBV5-1 and TRBJ2-2, with a tentative D call TRBD1 (5 bases). Deletions cut 5 bases from V and 4 bases from J, with 15 bases between. CDR1 SGHRS and CDR2 YFSETQ come from the germline V gene. The CDR3 is made up of 15 amino acids. The CDR3 DNA is TGCGCCAGCAGACCAAGGGGCCAAAGCACCGGGGAGCTGTTTTTT. Amino acid sequence: CASRPRGQSTGELFF.

This chain connects TRBV7-3 to TRBJ2-6; D is possibly TRBD1 (5 bases). The CDR3 covers 17 residues. In germline, CDR1 is SGHTA, CDR2 FQGTGA. With 5 bases removed from V and 1 base from J, the gap between germline ends came to 15 bases. The CDR3 sequence is CASSRRGRESGANVLTF. The CDR3, as DNA: TGTGCCAGCAGCCGACGCGGCAGGGAATCTGGGGCCAACGTCCTGACTTTC.

The rearrangement uses TRBV5-4 and TRBJ1-2; a weak D match, TRBD1 (6 bases). V shed 1 base and J shed 5 bases, with 9 bases lying between them. The CDR3 length is 13 residues. Germline CDR1 SGHNT, CDR2 YYREEE (reference sequence). CDR3 residues: CASSLPGAYGYTF. The CDR3 DNA reads TGTGCCAGCAGCTTGCCAGGGGCGTATGGCTACACCTTC.

The genes are TRBV6-5 and TRBJ1-2, with 10 bases identical to TRBD1. With V trimmed by 5 bases and J by 4 bases, 4 bases remained unmatched. CDR3 length: 14 amino acids. Germline CDR1 and CDR2: MNHEY and SVGAGI. This chain's CDR3 is CASSTGTGAYGYTF. Written as DNA, the CDR3 is TGTGCCAGCAGTACCGGGACAGGGGCCTATGGCTACACCTTC.

The J gene is TRBJ2-3, the V gene TRBV7-8; weak D call: TRBD2 (6 bases). Germline V gene lookup returns CDR1 SGHVS and CDR2 FQNEAQ. With 2 bases removed from V and 1 base from J, the gap between germline ends came to 10 bases. The CDR3 spans 15 residues. The CDR3 DNA sequence: TGTGCCAGCAGCTTAAAGCGGGCACGCACAGATACGCAGTATTTT. Translation: CASSLKRARTDTQYF.

The gene calls are TRBV15 and TRBJ2-1; TRBD2 agrees at 10 bases. Trimming took 5 bases from V and 9 from J; bases not matched to a gene: 4. CDR3 size: 13 residues. Per germline, CDR1 LNHNV and CDR2 YYDKDF (reference sequence). The CDR3 protein is CATSLAGEGEQFF. For the CDR3, the DNA is TGTGCCACCAGCCTAGCGGGAGAAGGTGAGCAGTTCTTC.

This clone was seen once. Different DNA sequences within this sample yield the same CDR3. The chain uses TRBV6-6 and TRBJ1-1; tentatively, D is TRBD1 (6 bases). In germline, CDR1 is MNHNY, CDR2 SVGAGI (reference sequence). V shed 2 bases and J shed 0 bases, with 10 bases lying between them. This CDR3 contains 15 residues. The CDR3 DNA reads as TGTGCCAGCAGTTACGGACAGAGATTGAACACTGAAGCTTTCTTT. The encoded protein is CASSYGQRLNTEAFF.

This chain joins TRBV27 and TRBJ2-7, with D possibly TRBD2 on 5 matching bases. The germline V and J ends were trimmed by 6 bases and 0 bases, with 18 bases remaining between them. The CDR3 sequence is 16 residues long. Germline CDR1 and CDR2: MNHEY and SMNVEV (reference sequence). CDR3: CASRTTVGSGSYEQYF. CDR3 nucleotide sequence: TGTGCCAGCAGGACAACCGTGGGGAGCGGCTCCTACGAGCAGTACTTC.

CDR3 region: CATLPQGFLYSPLHF. Here the CDR3 DNA reads TGTGCCACGCTACCACAGGGGTTTCTATATTCACCCCTCCACTTT. The J gene is TRBJ1-6, the V gene TRBV28; 7 bases fit TRBD1. The CDR3 is 15 amino acids. Looked up from germline, CDR1 is MDHEN and CDR2 is SYDVKM. V was clipped by 10 bases and J by 8 bases; unmatched bases: 14.

A single count supports this clone. This chain links TRBV5-4 with TRBJ2-5, with 10 nucleotides matching TRBD2. Germline V gene sequence: CDR1 SGHNT, CDR2 YYREEE (reference sequence). This CDR3 comprises 16 residues. With V trimmed by 4 bases and J by 5 bases, 11 bases remained unmatched. The CDR3: CASSAISGGSGETQYF. The DNA for the CDR3 is TGTGCCAGCAGCGCAATTAGCGGGGGGTCCGGGGAGACCCAGTACTTC.

This sequence joins TRBV6-5 and TRBJ2-1, with TRBD2 identical over 11 bases. The CDR3 totals 15 residues. V trimming: 4 bases; J trimming: 6 bases; junction bases outside the gene matches: 5. The germline V gene has CDR1 MNHEY and CDR2 SVGAGI. The CDR3 region is CASSSQLAGVNEQFF. The CDR3 DNA sequence: TGTGCCAGCAGTTCCCAACTAGCGGGGGTCAATGAGCAGTTCTTC.

The V and J genes are TRBV30 and TRBJ1-4; maybe TRBD1 (6 bases). Germline V gene sequence: CDR1 GTSNPN, CDR2 SVGIG (reference sequence). CDR3 length equals 14 residues. V gave up 4 bases and J gave up 0 bases, with 9 bases separating them. The CDR3 region is CAWMGQATNEKLFF. The CDR3 bases are TGTGCCTGGATGGGACAAGCAACTAATGAAAAACTGTTTTTT.

The chain is built from TRBV11-2 and TRBJ1-2; TRBD1 matches at 8 bases. With 6 bases clipped from V and 6 bases from J, the junction kept 9 bases outside the gene matches. The CDR3 runs to 14 residues. Germline V lookup: CDR1 SGHAT, CDR2 FQNNGV. The chain's CDR3 is CASSSKQGANGYTF. The DNA for the CDR3 is TGTGCCAGCAGTTCAAAGCAGGGGGCAAATGGCTACACCTTC.

The genes are TRBV7-2 and TRBJ2-7, with 8 positions matching TRBD2. CDR1 and CDR2 from the germline V gene are SGHTA and FQGNSA. After removal of 5 bases from V and 6 bases from J, the junction contained 12 bases not matched to a gene. This CDR3 is 15 amino acids long. CDR3 residues: CASSPGAGGRFEQYF. CDR3 nucleotides: TGTGCCAGCAGCCCAGGGGCGGGGGGAAGGTTCGAGCAGTACTTC.

The chain joins TRBV7-8 to TRBJ2-7; D is unclear. The CDR3 spans 12 residues. V was pared by 6 bases and J by 0 bases, with 6 bases between. Germline CDR1 reads SGHVS; CDR2 reads FQNEAQ. As DNA, the CDR3 is TGTGCCAGCAGATCTAGCTCCTACGAGCAGTACTTC. Its protein product is CASRSSSYEQYF.

The rearrangement links TRBV30 to TRBJ2-1, with 14 bases that match TRBD2. Germline V gene data show CDR1 as GTSNPN and CDR2 as SVGIG (reference sequence). Germline trimming cut 2 bases from V and 6 bases from J; bases unmatched to any gene: 9. This CDR3 region has 17 residues. This CDR3 is CAWSSGTSGSMFNEQFF. In nucleotides, the CDR3 is TGTGCCTGGAGTTCCGGGACTAGCGGGAGTATGTTCAATGAGCAGTTCTTC.